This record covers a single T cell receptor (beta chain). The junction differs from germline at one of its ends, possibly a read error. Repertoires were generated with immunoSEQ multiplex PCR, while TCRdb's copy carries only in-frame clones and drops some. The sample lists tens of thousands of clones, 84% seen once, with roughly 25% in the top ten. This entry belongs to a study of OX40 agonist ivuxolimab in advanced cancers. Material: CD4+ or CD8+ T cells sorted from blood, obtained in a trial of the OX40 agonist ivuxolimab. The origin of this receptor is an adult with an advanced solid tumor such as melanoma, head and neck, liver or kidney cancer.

The DNA of the CDR3 is TGTGCCTGGAGTGTCCCGGGCGGAGACCTCCTCTTC. It encodes CAWSVPGGDLLF. V gene TRBV30 combines with J gene TRBJ2-1; D is undetermined. Looked up from germline, CDR1 is GTSNPN and CDR2 is SVGIG (reference sequence). The CDR3 totals 12 residues. The whole variable domain, filled in from reference TRBV30 and TRBJ2-1, reads SQTIHQWPATLVQPVGSPLSLECTVEGTSNPNLYWYRQAAGRGLQLLFYSVGIGQISSEVPQNLSASRPQDRQFILSSKKLLLSDSGFYLCAWSVPGGDLLFGPGTRLTVL.